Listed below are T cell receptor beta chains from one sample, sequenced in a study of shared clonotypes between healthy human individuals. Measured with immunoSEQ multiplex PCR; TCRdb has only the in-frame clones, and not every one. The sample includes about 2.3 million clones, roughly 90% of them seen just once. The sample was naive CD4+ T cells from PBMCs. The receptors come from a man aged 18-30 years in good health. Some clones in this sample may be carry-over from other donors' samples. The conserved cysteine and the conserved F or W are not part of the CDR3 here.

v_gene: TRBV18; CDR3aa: ASSPLDTGELF
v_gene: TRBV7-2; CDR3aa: ASSPQGFAETQY
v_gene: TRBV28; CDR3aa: ASSSPGPLPPNYGYT
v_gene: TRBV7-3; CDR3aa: ASSAGMNTEAF
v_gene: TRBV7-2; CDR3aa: ASSFDSGSNEQF
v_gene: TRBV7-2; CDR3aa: ASSSGLRPTNTGELF
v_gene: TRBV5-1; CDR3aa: ASSFSQGATEEKLF
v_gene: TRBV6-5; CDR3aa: ASSHRLAGVDEQF
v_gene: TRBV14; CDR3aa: ASSQSGFGHNEQF
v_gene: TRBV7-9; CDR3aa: ASSPTGGYT
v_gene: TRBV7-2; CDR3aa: ASSSRVAGDREQF
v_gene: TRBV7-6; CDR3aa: ASSFGDDTEAF
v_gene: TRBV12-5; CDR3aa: ASQVEDNQPQH
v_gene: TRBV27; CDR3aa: ASSFRRNTEAF
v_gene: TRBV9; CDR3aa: ASSVLSGNTIY
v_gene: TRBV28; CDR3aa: ASSFTQRGYT
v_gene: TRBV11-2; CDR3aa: ASSFAENTEAF
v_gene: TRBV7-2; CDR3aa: ASSSLAGGPGEQY
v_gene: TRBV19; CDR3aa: ASSIGGRPGGEQY
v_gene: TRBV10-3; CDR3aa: AISDSTGTQNTGELF
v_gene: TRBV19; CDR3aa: ASSSGSYSTDTQY
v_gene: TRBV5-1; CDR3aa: ASSLAGTGVADGYT
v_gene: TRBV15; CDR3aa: ATSRDRGVGGYT
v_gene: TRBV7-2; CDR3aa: ASSFMTAGANVLT
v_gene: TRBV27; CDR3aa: ASSRTGRGNQPQH
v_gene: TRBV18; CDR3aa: ASSPRTSRGNEQF
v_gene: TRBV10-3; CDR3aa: AISGTGTGGANTEAF
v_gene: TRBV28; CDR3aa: ASMGVRTIGTQH
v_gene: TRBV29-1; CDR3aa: SVDMSTDTQY
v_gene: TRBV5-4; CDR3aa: ASSLPGLSGNTIY
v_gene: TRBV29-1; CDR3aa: SVEDWGNTEAF
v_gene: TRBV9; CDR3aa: ASSARLSPGQAEKLF
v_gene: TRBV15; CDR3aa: ATSEMRAQPQH
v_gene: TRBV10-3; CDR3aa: AAWDRVDEQY
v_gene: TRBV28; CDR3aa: AISSRVGGEGAF
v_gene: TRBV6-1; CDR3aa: ASRGTGPSEQY
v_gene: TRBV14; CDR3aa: ASSHLDREADTQY
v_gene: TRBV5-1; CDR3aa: ASRADPSSTDTQY
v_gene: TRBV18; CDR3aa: ASSPSEGVGTDTQY
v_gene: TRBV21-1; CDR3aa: ASSAPSGTEGLLAYEQY
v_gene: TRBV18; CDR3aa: ASSPGAAEQSKN
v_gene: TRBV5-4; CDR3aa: ASSSSGRGGTQY
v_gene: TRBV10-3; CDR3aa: ASAQAAGEKLF
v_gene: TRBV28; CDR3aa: ASSLGQGEISNQPQH
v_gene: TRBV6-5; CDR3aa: ASSYWASRQETQY
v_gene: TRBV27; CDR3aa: ASSEGTGRYYGYT
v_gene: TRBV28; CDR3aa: ASTLMGYSVGGDTQY
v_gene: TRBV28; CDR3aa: ASRVKRNTEAF
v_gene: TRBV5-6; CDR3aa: ASSGNTGEAF
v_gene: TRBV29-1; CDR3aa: SAPWGDTQY
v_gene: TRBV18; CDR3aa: ASSPPGVVAEAF
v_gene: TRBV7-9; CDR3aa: ASSQQGTVTEAF